This T cell receptor beta chain was documented in a study of T cells in Graves' hyperthyroidism and ophthalmopathy. Template material for amplifying TCR beta CDR3 regions consisted of RNA transcripts. First-round RT-PCR targeting the TCR CDR3 was performed with the HTBI primer set. TCRdb re-called the multiplex PCR reads through MiXCR, storing one row per CDR3 protein. The top ten hold 22% of the sample, which has 160,000 or so distinct CDR3 sequences, 8% to 9.5% seen once. This clonotype was observed at least ten times. Germline V gene lookup returns CDR1 SNHLY and CDR2 FYNNEI. This CDR3 contains 13 residues. The V gene lost 2 bases and the J gene lost 9 bases, with 11 bases spanning the gap.

Material for sequencing was blood. This clonotype originated in a young woman with Graves' hyperthyroidism that later progressed to Graves' ophthalmopathy. V is TRBV2 and J is TRBJ2-1; possibly TRBD2 for D (6 bases). CDR3 bases: TGTGCCAGCAGTGAATACCGGGGGAGTGAGCAGTTCTTC. This codes for CASSEYRGSEQFF.